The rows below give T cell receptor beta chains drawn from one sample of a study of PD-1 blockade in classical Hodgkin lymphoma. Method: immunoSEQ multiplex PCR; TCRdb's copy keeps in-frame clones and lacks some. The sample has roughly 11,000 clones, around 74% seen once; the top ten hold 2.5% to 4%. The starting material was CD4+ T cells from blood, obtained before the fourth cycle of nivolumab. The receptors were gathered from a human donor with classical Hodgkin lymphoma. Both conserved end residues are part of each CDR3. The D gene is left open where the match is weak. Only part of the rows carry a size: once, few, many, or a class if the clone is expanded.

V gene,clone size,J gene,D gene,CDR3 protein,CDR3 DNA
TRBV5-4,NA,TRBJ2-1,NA,CASSLGGVGSYNEQFF,TGTGCCAGCAGCTTGGGCGGGGTCGGCTCCTACAATGAGCAGTTCTTC
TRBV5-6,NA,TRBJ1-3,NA,CASSLTGTIYF,TGTGCCAGCAGCTTGACTGGCACCATATATTTT
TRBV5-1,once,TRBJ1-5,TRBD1,CASSPGGISNQPQHF,TGCGCCAGCAGCCCAGGGGGGATTAGCAATCAGCCCCAGCATTTT
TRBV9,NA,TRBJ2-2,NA,CASSVVGLNTGELFF,TGTGCCAGCAGCGTAGTCGGACTGAACACCGGGGAGCTGTTTTTT
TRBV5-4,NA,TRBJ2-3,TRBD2,CASSFPSGSGTDTQYF,TGTGCCAGCAGCTTCCCTAGCGGGAGTGGCACAGATACGCAGTATTTT
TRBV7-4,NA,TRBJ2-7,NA,CASSPSRSLYEQYF,TGTGCCAGCAGTCCCAGTAGGTCCCTCTACGAGCAGTACTTC
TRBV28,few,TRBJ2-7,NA,CASSVRGSTSYEQYF,TGTGCCAGCAGCGTGAGGGGGTCGACCTCCTACGAGCAGTACTTC
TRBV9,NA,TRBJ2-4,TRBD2,CASSVGLGGSKNIQYF,TGTGCCAGCAGCGTAGGTTTGGGGGGGTCCAAAAACATTCAGTACTTC
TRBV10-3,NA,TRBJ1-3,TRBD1,CASGDRENSGNTIYF,TGTGCCAGTGGGGACAGGGAAAACTCTGGAAACACCATATATTTT
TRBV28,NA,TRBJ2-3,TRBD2,CASSLSLAGEDTQYF,TGTGCCAGCAGTTTAAGTCTAGCGGGAGAGGATACGCAGTATTTT
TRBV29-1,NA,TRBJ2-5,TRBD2,CSVGFRTGLLQETQYF,TGCAGCGTAGGATTCAGGACGGGACTACTCCAAGAGACCCAGTACTTC
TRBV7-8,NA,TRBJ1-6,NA,CASSLPRIVGYRNSPLHF,TGTGCCAGCAGCTTACCGCGCATCGTTGGTTATCGGAATTCACCCCTCCACTTT
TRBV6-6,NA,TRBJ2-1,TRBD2,CASMDSGSRNEQFF,TGTGCCAGCATGGATAGCGGGAGCCGGAATGAGCAGTTCTTC
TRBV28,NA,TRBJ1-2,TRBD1,CASSLSLTGSGYTF,TGTGCCAGCAGTTTATCCCTGACAGGGAGTGGCTACACCTTC
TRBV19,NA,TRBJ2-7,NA,CASSPTGLFGISSYEQYF,TGTGCCAGTAGTCCCACGGGACTTTTCGGTATTAGCTCCTACGAGCAGTACTTC